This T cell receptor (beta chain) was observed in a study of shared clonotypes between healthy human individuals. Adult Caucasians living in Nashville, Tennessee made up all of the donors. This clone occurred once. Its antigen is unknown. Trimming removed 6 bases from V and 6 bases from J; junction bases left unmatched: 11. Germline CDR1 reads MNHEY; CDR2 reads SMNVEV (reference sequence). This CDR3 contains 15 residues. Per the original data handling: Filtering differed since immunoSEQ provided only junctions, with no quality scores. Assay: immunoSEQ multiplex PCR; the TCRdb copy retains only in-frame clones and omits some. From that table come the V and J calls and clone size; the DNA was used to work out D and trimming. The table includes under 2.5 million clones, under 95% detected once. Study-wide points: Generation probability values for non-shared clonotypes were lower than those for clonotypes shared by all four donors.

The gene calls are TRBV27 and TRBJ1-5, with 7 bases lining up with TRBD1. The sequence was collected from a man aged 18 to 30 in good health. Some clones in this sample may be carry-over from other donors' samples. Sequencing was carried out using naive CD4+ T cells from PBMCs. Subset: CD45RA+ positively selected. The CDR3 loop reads CASRPRQGSSQPQHF. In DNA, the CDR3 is TGTGCCAGCAGACCGCGACAGGGTAGTAGTCAGCCCCAGCATTTT.